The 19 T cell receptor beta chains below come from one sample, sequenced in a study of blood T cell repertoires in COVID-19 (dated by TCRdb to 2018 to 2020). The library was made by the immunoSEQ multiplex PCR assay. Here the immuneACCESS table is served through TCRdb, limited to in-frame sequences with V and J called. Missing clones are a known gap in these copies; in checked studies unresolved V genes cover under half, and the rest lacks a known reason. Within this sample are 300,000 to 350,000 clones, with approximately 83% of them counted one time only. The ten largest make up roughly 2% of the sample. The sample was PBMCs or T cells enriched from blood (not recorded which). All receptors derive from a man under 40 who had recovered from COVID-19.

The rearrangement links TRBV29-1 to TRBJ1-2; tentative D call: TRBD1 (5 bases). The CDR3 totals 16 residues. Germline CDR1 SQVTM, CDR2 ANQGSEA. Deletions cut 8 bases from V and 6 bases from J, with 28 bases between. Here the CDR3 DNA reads TGCAGCTCCTTTGACCCAGGGAGGGAGGGAATCGATGGCTACACCTTC. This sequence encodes CSSFDPGREGIDGYTF.

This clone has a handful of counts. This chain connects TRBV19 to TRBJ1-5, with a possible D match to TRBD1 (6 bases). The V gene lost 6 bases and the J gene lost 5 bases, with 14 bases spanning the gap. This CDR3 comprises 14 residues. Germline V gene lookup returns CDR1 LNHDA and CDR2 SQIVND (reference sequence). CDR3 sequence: CASRFAGAHQPQHF. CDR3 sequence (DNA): TGTGCCAGTAGATTTGCAGGGGCCCATCAGCCCCAGCATTTT. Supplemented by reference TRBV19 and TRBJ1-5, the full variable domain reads DGGITQSPKYLFRKEGQNVTLSCEQNLNHDAMYWYRQDPGQGLRLIYYSQIVNDFQKGDIAEGYSVSREKKESFPLTVTSAQKNPTAFYLCASRFAGAHQPQHFGDGTRLSIL.

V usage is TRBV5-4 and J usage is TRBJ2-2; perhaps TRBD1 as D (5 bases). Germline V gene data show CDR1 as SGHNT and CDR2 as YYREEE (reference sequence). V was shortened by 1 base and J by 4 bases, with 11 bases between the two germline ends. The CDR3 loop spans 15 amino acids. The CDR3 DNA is TGTGCCAGCAGCTTGTCCGGCAGGGCCACCGGGGAGCTGTTTTTT. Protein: CASSLSGRATGELFF.

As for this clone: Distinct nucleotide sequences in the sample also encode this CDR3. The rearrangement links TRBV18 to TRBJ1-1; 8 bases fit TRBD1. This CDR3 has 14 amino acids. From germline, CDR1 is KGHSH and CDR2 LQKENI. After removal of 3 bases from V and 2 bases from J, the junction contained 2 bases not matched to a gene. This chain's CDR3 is CASSPGQANTEAFF. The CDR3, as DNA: TGTGCCAGCTCACCGGGACAGGCAAACACTGAAGCTTTCTTT.

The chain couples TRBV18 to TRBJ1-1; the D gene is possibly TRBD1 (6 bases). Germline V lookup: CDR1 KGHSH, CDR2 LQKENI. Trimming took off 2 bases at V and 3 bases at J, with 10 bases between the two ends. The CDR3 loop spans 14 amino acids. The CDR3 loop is CASSPNQGYTEAFF. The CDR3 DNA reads TGTGCCAGCTCACCAAATCAGGGGTACACTGAAGCTTTCTTT.

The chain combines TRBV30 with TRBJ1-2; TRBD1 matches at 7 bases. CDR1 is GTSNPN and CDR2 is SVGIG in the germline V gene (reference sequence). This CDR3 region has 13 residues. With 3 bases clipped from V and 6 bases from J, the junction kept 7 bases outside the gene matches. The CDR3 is CAWSRPTGNGYTF. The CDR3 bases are TGTGCCTGGAGCAGACCGACAGGGAATGGCTACACCTTC.

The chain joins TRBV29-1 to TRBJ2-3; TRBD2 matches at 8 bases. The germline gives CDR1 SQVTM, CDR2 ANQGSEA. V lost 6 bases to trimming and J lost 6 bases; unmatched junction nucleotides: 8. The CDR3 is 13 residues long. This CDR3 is CSVAGRLADTQYF. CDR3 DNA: TGCAGCGTAGCTGGCCGACTAGCGGATACGCAGTATTTT.

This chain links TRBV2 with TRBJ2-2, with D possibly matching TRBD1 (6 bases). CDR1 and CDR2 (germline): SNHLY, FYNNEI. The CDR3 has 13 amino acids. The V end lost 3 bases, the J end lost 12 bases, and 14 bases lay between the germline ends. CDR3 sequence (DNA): TGTGCCAGCAGTGACCGACAGGCAGGAAAGCTGTTTTTT. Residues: CASSDRQAGKLFF.

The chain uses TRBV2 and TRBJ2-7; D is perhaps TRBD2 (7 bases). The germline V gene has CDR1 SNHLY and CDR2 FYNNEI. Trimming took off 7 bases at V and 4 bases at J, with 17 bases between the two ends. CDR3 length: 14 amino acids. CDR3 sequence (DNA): TGTGCCAGCAAGGGGGGGCAGGGGCGATACGAGCAGTACTTC. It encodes CASKGGQGRYEQYF.

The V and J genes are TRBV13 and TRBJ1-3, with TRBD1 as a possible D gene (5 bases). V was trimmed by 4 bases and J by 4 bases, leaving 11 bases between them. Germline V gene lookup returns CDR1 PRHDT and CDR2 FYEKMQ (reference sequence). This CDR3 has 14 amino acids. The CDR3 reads CASSSRDFGNTIYF. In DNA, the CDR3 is TGTGCCAGCAGCTCCAGGGATTTCGGAAACACCATATATTTT.

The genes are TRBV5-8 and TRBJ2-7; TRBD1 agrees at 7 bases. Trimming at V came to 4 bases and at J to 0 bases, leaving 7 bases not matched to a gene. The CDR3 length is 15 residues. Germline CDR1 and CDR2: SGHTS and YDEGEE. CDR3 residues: CASSEWTGSSYEQYF. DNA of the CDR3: TGTGCCAGCAGCGAATGGACAGGTAGCTCCTACGAGCAGTACTTC.

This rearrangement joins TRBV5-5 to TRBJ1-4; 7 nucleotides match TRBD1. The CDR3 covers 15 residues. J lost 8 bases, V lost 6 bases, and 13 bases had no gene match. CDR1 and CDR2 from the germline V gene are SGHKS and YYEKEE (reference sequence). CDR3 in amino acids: CASISTGTAGEKLFF. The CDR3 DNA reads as TGTGCCAGCATTTCCACCGGGACAGCAGGGGAAAAACTGTTTTTT. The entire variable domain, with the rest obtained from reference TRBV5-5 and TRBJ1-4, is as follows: DAGVTQSPTHLIKTRGQQVTLRCSPISGHKSVSWYQQVLGQGPQFIFQYYEKEERGRGNFPDRFSARQFPNYSSELNVNALLLGDSALYLCASISTGTAGEKLFFGSGTQLSVL.

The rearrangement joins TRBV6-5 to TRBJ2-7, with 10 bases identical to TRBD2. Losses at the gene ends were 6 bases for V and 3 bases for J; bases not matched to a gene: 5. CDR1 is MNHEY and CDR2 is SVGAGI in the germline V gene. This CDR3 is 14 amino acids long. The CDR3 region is CASRTSGADYEQYF. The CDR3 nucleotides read TGTGCCAGCAGAACTAGCGGGGCAGACTACGAGCAGTACTTC.

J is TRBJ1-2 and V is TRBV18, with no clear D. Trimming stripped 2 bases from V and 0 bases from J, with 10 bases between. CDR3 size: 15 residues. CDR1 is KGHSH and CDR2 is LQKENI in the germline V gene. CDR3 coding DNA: TGTGCCAGCTCACCAATGCAGAATACTAACTATGGCTACACCTTC. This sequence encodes CASSPMQNTNYGYTF.

The CDR3 loop reads CASTPMGGGAAGELFF. The CDR3 DNA is TGTGCCAGCACCCCAATGGGCGGGGGGGCCGCCGGGGAGCTGTTTTTT. The gene calls are TRBV7-8 and TRBJ2-2, with TRBD2 identical over 9 bases. The CDR3 covers 16 residues. V gave up 7 bases and J gave up 6 bases; unmatched junction bases: 12. Germline lookup yields CDR1 SGHVS and CDR2 FQNEAQ.

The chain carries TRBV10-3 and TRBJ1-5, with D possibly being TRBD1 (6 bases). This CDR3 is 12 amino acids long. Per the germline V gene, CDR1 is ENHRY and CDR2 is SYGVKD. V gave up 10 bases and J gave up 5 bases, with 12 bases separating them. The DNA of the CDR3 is TGTGCCACGGGCAACAGGGATCAGCCCCAGCATTTT. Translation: CATGNRDQPQHF.

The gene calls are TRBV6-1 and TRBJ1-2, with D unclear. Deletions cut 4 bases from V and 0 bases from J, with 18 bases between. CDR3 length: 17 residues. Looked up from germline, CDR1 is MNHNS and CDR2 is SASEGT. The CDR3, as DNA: TGTGCCAGCAGTGGCGCACCTACAGCCGGGACTAACTATGGCTACACCTTC. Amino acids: CASSGAPTAGTNYGYTF.

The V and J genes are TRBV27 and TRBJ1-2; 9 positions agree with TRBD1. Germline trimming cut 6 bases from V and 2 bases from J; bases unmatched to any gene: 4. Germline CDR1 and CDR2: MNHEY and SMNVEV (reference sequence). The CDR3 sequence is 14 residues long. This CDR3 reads CASRLGTGNYGYTF. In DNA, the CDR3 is TGTGCCAGCAGACTGGGGACAGGGAACTATGGCTACACCTTC.

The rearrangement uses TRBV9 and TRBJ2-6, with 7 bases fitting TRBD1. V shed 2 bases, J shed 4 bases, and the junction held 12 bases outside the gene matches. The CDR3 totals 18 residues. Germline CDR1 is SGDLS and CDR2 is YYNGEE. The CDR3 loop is CASSVSGQVLSGANVLTF. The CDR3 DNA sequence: TGTGCCAGCAGCGTCTCTGGACAGGTCCTGTCCGGGGCCAACGTCCTGACTTTC.